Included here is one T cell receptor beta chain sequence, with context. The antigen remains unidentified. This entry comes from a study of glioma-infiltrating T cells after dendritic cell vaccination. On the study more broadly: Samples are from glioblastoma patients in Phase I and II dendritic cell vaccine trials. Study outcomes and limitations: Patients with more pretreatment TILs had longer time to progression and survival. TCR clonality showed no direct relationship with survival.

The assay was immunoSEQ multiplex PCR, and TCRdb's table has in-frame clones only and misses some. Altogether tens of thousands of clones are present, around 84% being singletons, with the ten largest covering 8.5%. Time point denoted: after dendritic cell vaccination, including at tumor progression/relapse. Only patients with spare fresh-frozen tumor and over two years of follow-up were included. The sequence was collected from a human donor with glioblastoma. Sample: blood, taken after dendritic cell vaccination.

For the CDR3, the DNA is TGTGCCAGCAGCTCCGCGGGCGGGATAAACTATGGCTACACCTTC. Amino acid sequence: CASSSAGGINYGYTF. The V and J genes are TRBV5-4 and TRBJ1-2; D is ambiguous. The ends were cut back, 3 bases at V and 2 bases at J, with 14 bases in the middle. Germline lookup yields CDR1 SGHNT and CDR2 YYREEE (reference sequence). The CDR3 sequence is 15 residues long.